Given below is one TCR beta chain in context. Only in-frame clones appear in the TCRdb table, and some are missing; sequencing was by immunoSEQ multiplex PCR. The sample records about 370,000 clones, nearly 90% being singletons. These data are taken from a study of blood T cell repertoires in COVID-19. Across the study: The study drew acute and convalescent COVID-19 samples from the United States, Italy and Spain.

Germline V lookup: CDR1 LNHDA, CDR2 SQIVND (reference sequence). V lost 7 bases and J lost 0; bases outside the gene matches: 8. This CDR3 spans 15 amino acids. What was sequenced was peripheral blood. V is TRBV19 and J is TRBJ2-7; the match to TRBD2 covers 8 bases. The clonotype comes from a man younger than 35 with active or convalescent COVID-19. The CDR3 DNA reads as TGTGCCAGTACCGACGGGGGGGGGAACTCCTACGAGCAGTACTTC. Protein sequence: CASTDGGGNSYEQYF.